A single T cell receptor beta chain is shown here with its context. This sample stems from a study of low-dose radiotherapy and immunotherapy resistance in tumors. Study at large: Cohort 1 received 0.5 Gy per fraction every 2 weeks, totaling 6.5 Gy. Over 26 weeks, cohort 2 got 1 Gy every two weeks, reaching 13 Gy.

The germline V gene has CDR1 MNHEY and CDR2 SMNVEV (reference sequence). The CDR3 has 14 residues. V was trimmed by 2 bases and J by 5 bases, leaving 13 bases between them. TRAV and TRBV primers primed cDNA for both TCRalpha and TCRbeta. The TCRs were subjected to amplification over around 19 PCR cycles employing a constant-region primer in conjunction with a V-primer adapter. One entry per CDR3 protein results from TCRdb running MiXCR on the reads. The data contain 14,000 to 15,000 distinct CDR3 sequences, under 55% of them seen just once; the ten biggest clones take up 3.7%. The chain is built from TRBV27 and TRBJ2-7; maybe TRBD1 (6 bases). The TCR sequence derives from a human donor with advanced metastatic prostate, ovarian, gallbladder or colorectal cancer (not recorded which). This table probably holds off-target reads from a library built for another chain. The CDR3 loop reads CASSLNRVEHEQYF. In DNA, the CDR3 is TGTGCCAGCAGTTTAAACAGGGTCGAACACGAGCAGTACTTC.